Below, 3 T cell receptor beta chains from the same sample are listed, as sequenced in a study of Ad26.COV2.S vaccination and SARS-CoV-2 variants (dated by TCRdb to about 2021). The treatment or condition label corresponds to: 15 to 20 received Ad26.COV2.S at low or high dose, single or two shots; roughly 5 received placebo; per-sample allocation not given. For vaccine and placebo recipients, the sequenced repertoires came from samples collected on day 63 after the first injection. Libraries were constructed by the immunoSEQ multiplex PCR assay. Imported from immuneACCESS, the table was reduced by TCRdb to in-frame sequences with V and J called. These copies leave out some clones; in studies compared against another copy, an unresolved V gene accounts for under half, and the cause of the remainder is not known. This sample holds about 350,000 clones; about 85% were observed only once. Less than 4% of the sample lies in the top ten.

This material consisted of peripheral blood, taken in a trial of Ad26.COV2.S vaccine versus placebo. All receptors come from a person aged 18-60 years who received the Ad26.COV2.S COVID-19 vaccine or a placebo.

This chain links TRBV6-5 with TRBJ2-5; 12 bases align to TRBD2. Germline loops: CDR1 MNHEY, CDR2 SVGAGI. Trimming removed 9 bases from V and 5 bases from J; junction bases left unmatched: 7. This CDR3 region has 14 residues. The CDR3 here is CASSLTSGRETQYF. The DNA of the CDR3 is TGTGCCAGTTCCCTTACTAGCGGGAGGGAGACCCAGTACTTC.

V and J are TRBV5-8 and TRBJ2-5, with 11 bases that match TRBD2. CDR1 SGHTS and CDR2 YDEGEE come from the germline V gene. V was pared by 3 bases and J by 5 bases, with 18 bases of the junction left unmatched. This CDR3 is built from 19 residues. The CDR3 is CASSSFSLAGDPKTETQYF. The CDR3 nucleotides are TGTGCCAGCAGCTCCTTCTCACTAGCGGGGGACCCAAAAACGGAGACCCAGTACTTC.

On this clone: Other nucleotide sequences in the sample specify the same CDR3. The rearrangement joins TRBV5-1 to TRBJ1-1, with TRBD1 matching 7 bases. V shed 4 bases, J shed 0 bases, and the junction held 3 bases outside the gene matches. Germline values: CDR1 SGHRS, CDR2 YFSETQ. The CDR3 runs to 14 residues. In DNA form, the CDR3 reads TGCGCCAGCAGCCCGACAGGGCTGAACACTGAAGCTTTCTTT. Its translation is CASSPTGLNTEAFF.